This TCR beta chain derives from a study of identical twins (dated by TCRdb to about 2016). For the wider study: The study deep-sequenced TCR alpha and beta repertoires from monozygotic twins, unrelated adults of various ages and cord blood to test whether fetal clonotypes persist. To rule out contamination, replicate twin experiments were performed at different times with different library preparation protocols. Overall study outcomes, separate from this receptor: Out-of-frame TCR alpha sequences shared between twins showed an excess of low generation-probability sequences compared with coincidental sharing between unrelated individuals. Conclusions relied on cross-sectional statistical analysis, since the same donors could not be followed over many years. In monozygotic twins, out-of-frame TCR alpha sharing was systematically underestimated by recombination models, although the models agreed with sharing between unrelated individuals. Zero-insertion analyses could be partly confounded by invariant T cells such as MAIT and iNKT, though diverse VJ usage argued against such confounding for most clonotypes. A weaker excess of twin sharing was found in beta out-of-frame sequences because the signal-to-noise ratio was lowered by fewer shared sequences. Abundant cord blood beta clonotypes carried fewer insertions; young adult naive repertoires showed a weaker similar trend, while memory repertoires showed none.

Only healthy Caucasian donors were included. Three unrelated non-twin adults were additionally sequenced: a male aged 18 to 30, a male aged 50 to 59 and a female aged 50 to 59. Using Miltenyi CD45RO+ enrichment and human naive T-cell isolation kits, memory (CD45RO+) and naive T cells were isolated from PBMC. The library was generated by 5' RACE. The sequencer was an Illumina HiSeq 2000. A universal primer binding site was added through template switching, and the final cDNA carried a unique molecular identifier so that TCR cDNA molecules could be counted accurately. Specific primers in the conserved constant-segment region were used to synthesize first-strand cDNA for TCR alpha and beta chains. To control for contamination, each cDNA library was double barcoded with a SMART-Mk sample barcode plus Illumina barcodes. TruSeq adapter sequences along with Illumina sample barcodes were introduced in two successive PCR steps. TCR alpha and beta cDNA libraries were sequenced on the Illumina HiSeq platform with custom primers. The authors processed their data as follows. MiGEC was used to process raw reads and extract unique molecular identifiers, and MiXCR was used to find CDR3 positions. For each individual, recombination models were inferred using an EM algorithm with the repgenHMM and IGoR tools. Shared clonotype analysis was performed with the tcR package in R, normalizing sharing by the product of cloneset sizes. Out-of-frame nonproductive sequences were analyzed to study raw recombination free of thymic and clonal selection effects. In TCRdb, the public reads were trimmed at Q25 with fastp and aligned with MiXCR, with productive beta chains retained. Rows matching on CDR3 protein sequence are summarized as one entry with the most common DNA and genes. TCRdb, rather than the study authors, made the V and J calls. Within this sample are around 670,000 distinct CDR3 sequences, with 5.5% to 6.5% of them counted one time only. The top ten hold 1.5% to 2% of the sample.

This clonotype was counted at least ten times. Its antigen is currently not known. The record has no base qualities; no much larger clone is one base away. The CDR3 contains 15 residues, cysteine and phenylalanine counted. Left in the record is the CDR3 DNA by itself, 45 bases read in frame from the first base. The germline V gene (reference sequence) gives CDR1 as MNHEY and CDR2 as SMNVEV. V sheds 2 bases and J sheds 5 bases, leaving 12 bases between their ends. The source is a man between 18 and 29 years old in good health. Sequencing was carried out using naive T cells sorted from blood. The cell subset or site tag for this specimen amounts to: cells isolated with a human naive T-cell isolation kit. This receptor chain uses TRBV27 and TRBJ1-4; the D gene assignment is ambiguous. The CDR3 region: CASSLANRLNEKLFF. In nucleotide form, the sequence is TGTGCCAGCAGTTTAGCGAACAGATTAAATGAAAAACTGTTTTTT.